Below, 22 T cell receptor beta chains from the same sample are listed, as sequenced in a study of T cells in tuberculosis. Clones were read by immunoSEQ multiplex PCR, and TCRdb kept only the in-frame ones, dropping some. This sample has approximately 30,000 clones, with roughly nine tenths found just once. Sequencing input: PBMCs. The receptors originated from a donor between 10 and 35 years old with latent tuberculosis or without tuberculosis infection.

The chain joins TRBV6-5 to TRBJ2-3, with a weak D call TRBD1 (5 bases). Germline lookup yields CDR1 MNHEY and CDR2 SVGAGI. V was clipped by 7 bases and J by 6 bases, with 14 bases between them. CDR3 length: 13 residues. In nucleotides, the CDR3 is TGTGCCAGCAACGGTCACCCAGGGGATACGCAGTATTTT. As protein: CASNGHPGDTQYF.

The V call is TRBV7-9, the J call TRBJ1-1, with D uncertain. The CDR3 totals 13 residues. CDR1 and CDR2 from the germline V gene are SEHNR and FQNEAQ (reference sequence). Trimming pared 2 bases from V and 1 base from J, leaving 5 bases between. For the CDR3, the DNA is TGTGCCAGCAGCTTAACAGAGAACACTGAAGCTTTCTTT. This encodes CASSLTENTEAFF.

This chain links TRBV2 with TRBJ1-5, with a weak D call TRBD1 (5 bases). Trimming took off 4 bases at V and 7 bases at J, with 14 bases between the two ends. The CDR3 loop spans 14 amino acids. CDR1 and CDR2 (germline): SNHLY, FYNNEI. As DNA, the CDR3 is TGTGCCAGCAGTGTTCAGGGACGGGGGCAGCCCCAGCATTTT. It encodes CASSVQGRGQPQHF.

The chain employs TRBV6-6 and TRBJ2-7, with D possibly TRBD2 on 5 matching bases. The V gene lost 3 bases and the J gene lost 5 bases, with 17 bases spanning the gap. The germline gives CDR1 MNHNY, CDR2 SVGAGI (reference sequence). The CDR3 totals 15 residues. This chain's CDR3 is CASSYDRPGLHEQYF. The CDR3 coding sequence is TGTGCCAGCAGTTATGACCGGCCGGGGTTGCACGAGCAGTACTTC.

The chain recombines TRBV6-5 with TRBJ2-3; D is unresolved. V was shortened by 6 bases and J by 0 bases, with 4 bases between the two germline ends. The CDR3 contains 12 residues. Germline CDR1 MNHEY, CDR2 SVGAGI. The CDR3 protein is CASRSSTDTQYF. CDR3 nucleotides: TGTGCCAGCAGATCTAGCACAGATACGCAGTATTTT.

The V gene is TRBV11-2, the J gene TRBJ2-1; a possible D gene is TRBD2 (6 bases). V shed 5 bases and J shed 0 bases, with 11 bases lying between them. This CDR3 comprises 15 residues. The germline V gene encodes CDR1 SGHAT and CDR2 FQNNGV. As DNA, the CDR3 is TGTGCCAGCAGCCACGGACTACGCTCCTACAATGAGCAGTTCTTC. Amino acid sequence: CASSHGLRSYNEQFF.

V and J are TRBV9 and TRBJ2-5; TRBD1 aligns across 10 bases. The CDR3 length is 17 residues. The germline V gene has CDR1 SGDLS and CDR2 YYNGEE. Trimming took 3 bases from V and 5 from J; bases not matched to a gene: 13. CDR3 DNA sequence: TGTGCCAGCAGCGGGCGCAATAAGGGACAGGGGTCCGAGACCCAGTACTTC. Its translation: CASSGRNKGQGSETQYF.

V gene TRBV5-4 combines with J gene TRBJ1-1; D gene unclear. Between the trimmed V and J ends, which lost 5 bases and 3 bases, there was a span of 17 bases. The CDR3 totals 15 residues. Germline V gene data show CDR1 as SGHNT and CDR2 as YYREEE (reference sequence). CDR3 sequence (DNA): TGTGCCAGCAGGATGGGGTGGGCTAGCGACACTGAAGCTTTCTTT. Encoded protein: CASRMGWASDTEAFF.

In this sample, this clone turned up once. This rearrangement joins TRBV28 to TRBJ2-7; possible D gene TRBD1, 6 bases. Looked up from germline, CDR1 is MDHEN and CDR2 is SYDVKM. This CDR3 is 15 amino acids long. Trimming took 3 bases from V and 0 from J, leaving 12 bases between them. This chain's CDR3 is CASSLTGGSSYEQYF. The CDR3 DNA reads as TGTGCCAGCAGTTTGACAGGTGGAAGCTCCTACGAGCAGTACTTC.

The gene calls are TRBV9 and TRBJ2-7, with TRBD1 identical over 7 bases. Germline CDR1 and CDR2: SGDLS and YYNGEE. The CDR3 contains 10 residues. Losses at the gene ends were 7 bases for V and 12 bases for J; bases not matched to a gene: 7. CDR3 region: CASSLWTGYF. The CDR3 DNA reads TGTGCCAGCTCCCTATGGACAGGGTACTTC.

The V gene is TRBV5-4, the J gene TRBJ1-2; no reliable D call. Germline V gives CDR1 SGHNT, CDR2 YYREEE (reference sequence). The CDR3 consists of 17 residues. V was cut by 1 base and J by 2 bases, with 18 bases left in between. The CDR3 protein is CASSLPPGGRLNYGYTF. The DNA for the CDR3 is TGTGCCAGCAGCTTGCCCCCCGGAGGGCGTTTAAACTATGGCTACACCTTC.

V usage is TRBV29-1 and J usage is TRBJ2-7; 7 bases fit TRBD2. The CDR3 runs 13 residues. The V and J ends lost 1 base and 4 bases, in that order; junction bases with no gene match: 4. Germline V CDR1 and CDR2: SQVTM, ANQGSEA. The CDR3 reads CSVEGGSAYEQYF. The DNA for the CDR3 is TGCAGCGTTGAAGGCGGGAGTGCTTACGAGCAGTACTTC.

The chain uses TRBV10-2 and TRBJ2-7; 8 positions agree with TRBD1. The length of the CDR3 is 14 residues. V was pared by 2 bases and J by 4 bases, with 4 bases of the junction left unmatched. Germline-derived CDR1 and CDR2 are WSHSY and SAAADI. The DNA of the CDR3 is TGCGCCAGCAGTGAGCGGACAGGGACGTACGAGCAGTACTTC. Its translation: CASSERTGTYEQYF.

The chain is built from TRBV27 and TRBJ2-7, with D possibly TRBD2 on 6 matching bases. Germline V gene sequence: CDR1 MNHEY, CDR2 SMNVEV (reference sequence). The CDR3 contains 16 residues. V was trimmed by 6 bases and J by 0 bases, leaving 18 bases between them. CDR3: CASRKSGGNPSYEQYF. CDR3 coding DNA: TGTGCCAGCAGAAAGAGCGGCGGGAACCCCTCCTACGAGCAGTACTTC.

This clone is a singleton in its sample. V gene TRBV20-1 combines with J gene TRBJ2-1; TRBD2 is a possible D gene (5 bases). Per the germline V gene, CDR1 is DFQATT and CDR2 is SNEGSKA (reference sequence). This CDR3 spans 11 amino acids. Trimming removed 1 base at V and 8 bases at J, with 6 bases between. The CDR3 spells CSARGGYEQFF. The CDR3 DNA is TGCAGTGCTAGAGGAGGGTATGAGCAGTTCTTC.

Here the CDR3 reads CASSLPYFSGRAGFSGELFF. DNA of the CDR3: TGTGCCAGCAGTTTACCCTATTTTAGCGGGAGGGCCGGGTTTTCCGGGGAGCTGTTTTTT. This chain uses TRBV28 with TRBJ2-2; 11 nucleotides agree with TRBD2. V was clipped by 2 bases and J by 6 bases; unmatched bases: 17. The CDR3 loop spans 20 amino acids. Germline V gene data show CDR1 as MDHEN and CDR2 as SYDVKM.

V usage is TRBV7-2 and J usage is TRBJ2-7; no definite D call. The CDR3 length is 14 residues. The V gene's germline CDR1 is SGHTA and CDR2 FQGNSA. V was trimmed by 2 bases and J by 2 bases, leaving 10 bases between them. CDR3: CASSLRVLTYEQYF. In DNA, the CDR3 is TGTGCCAGCAGCTTAAGAGTACTGACCTACGAGCAGTACTTC.

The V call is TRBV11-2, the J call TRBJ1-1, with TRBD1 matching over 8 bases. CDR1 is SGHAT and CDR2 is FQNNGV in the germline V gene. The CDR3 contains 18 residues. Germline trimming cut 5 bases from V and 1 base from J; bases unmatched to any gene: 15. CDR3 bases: TGTGCCAGCAGCCTAATGGGGATCAGGGGGCACTCGAACACTGAAGCTTTCTTT. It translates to CASSLMGIRGHSNTEAFF.

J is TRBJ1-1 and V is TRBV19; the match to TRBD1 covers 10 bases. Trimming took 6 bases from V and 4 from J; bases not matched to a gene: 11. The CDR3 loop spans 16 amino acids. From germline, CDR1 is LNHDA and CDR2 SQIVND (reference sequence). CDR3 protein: CASRSFSGTGVTEAFF. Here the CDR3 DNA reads TGTGCCAGTAGGTCCTTCTCCGGGACAGGGGTCACTGAAGCTTTCTTT.

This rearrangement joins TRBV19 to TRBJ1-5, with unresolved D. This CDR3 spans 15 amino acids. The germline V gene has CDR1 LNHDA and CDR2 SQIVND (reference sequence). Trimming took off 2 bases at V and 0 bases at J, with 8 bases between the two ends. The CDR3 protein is CASSITTASNQPQHF. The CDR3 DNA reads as TGTGCCAGTAGTATAACTACCGCTAGCAATCAGCCCCAGCATTTT.

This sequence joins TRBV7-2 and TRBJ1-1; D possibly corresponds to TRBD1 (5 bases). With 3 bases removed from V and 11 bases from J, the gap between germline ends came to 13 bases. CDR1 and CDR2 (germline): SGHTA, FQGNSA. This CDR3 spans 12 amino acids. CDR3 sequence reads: CASSLGGSLAFF. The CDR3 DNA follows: TGTGCCAGCAGCTTGGGGGGGTCCTTGGCTTTCTTT.

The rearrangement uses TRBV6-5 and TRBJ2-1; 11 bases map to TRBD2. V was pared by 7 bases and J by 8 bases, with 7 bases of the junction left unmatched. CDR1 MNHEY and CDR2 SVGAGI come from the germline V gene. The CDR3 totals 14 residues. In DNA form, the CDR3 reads TGTGCCAGCATGGCTAGCGGGGGGTGGGATGAGCAGTTCTTC. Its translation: CASMASGGWDEQFF.